This T cell receptor (beta chain) was observed in a study of T-cell reconstitution after alpha-beta-depleted transplantation in children. Findings of the study overall: Where alpha-beta T cells came from about two months after transplant was reportedly several hundred expanded graft clones. Certain patients had high TCRbeta diversity at day 60, and it came from recipient T cells and thymic progenitors that survived. T-cell numbers and diversity, one year after transplant, stemmed largely from T cells that were newly produced.

As it was prepared, the TCRbeta library received unique molecular identifiers. TCRdb re-called the PCR reads with MiXCR, one entry per CDR3 protein. The data hold around 100,000 distinct CDR3 sequences, with about a tenth observed a single time. This clonotype was counted a few times. Its antigen remains unidentified. The germline V and J ends were trimmed by 5 bases and 3 bases, with 15 bases remaining between them. CDR3 size: 15 residues. The V call is TRBV12-3 or TRBV12-4, the J call TRBJ2-3; perhaps TRBD2 as D (5 bases). The sequence came from a boy aged 2 to 9 with acute lymphoblastic leukemia, due to receive a stem cell transplant. Sample: PBMCs, taken before TCRalphabeta/CD19-depleted stem cell transplant. The CDR3 sequence is CASSPPDRGTDTQYF. DNA of the CDR3: TGTGCCAGCAGTCCCCCGGACCGGGGAACAGATACGCAGTATTTT.